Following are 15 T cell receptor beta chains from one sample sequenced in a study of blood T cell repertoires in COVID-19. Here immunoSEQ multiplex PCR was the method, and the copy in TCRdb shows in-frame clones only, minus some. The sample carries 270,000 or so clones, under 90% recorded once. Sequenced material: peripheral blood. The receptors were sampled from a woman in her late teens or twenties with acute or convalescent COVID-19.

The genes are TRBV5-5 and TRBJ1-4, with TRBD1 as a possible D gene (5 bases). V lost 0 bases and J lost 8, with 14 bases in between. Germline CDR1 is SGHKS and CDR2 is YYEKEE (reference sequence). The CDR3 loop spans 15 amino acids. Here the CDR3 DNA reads TGTGCCAGCAGCTTGGATGGGGCGGGAGGGGAAAAACTGTTTTTT. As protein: CASSLDGAGGEKLFF.

CDR3 DNA: TGTGCCACCAGCAGAGATCGGGGGGGGCCAACTGGAAACACCATATATTTT. It specifies CATSRDRGGPTGNTIYF. The chain has TRBV15 and TRBJ1-3, with D perhaps TRBD1 (6 bases). From germline, CDR1 is LNHNV and CDR2 YYDKDF (reference sequence). CDR3 length: 17 amino acids. Trimming removed 0 bases from V and 2 bases from J, with 14 bases in between.

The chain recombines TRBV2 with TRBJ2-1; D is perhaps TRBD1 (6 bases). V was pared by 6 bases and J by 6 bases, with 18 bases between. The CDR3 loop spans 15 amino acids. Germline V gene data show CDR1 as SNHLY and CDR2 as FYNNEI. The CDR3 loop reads CASRLQRTAINEQFF. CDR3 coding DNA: TGTGCCAGCAGATTACAGCGGACAGCGATCAATGAGCAGTTCTTC.

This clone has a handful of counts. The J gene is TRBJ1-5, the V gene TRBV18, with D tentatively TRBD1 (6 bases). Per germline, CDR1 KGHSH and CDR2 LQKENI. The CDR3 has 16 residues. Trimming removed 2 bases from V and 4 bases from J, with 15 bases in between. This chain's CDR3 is CASSPYVTGSNQPQHF. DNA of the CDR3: TGTGCCAGCTCACCATATGTAACAGGGAGTAATCAGCCCCAGCATTTT.

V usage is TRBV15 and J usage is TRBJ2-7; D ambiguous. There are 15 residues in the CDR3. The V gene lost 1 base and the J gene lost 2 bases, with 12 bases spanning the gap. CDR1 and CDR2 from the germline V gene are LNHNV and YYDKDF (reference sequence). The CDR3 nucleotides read TGTGCCACCAGCAGAGTCGCAGGTGAACCCTACGAGCAGTACTTC. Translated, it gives CATSRVAGEPYEQYF.

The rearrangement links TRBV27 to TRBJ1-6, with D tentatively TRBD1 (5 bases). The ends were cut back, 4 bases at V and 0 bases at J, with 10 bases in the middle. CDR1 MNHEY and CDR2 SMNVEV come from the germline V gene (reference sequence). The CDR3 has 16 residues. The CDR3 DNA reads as TGTGCCAGCAGTTGGGGCTTTTTCTCCTATAATTCACCCCTCCACTTT. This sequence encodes CASSWGFFSYNSPLHF.

CDR3 region: CASSERRHEAFF. CDR3 coding DNA: TGTGCCAGCAGCGAGAGGCGGCATGAAGCTTTCTTT. This chain links TRBV7-2 with TRBJ1-1, with D uncertain. Germline V CDR1 and CDR2: SGHTA, FQGNSA. Trimming shortened V by 5 bases and J by 7 bases, and 11 bases separated the two germline ends. The CDR3 has 12 amino acids. The variable domain in full, completed from reference TRBV7-2 and TRBJ1-1, reads GAGVSQSPSNKVTEKGKDVELRCDPISGHTALYWYRQSLGQGLEFLIYFQGNSAPDKSGLPSDRFSAERTGGSVSTLTIQRTQQEDSAVYLCASSERRHEAFFGQGTRLTVV.

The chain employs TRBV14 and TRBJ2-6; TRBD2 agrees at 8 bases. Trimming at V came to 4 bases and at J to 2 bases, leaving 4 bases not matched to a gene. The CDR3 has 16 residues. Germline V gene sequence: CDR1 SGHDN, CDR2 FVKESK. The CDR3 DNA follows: TGTGCCAGCAGCCGCATCGGGGGGGCTGGGGCCAACGTCCTGACTTTC. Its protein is CASSRIGGAGANVLTF.

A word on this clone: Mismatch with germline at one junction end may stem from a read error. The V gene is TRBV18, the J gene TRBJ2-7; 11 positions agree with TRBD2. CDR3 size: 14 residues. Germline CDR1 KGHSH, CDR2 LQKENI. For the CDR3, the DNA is TGTGCCAGCTCACCCCCGACCCGTCCGGGACTAGCGGCATTC. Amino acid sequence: CASSPPTRPGLAAF.

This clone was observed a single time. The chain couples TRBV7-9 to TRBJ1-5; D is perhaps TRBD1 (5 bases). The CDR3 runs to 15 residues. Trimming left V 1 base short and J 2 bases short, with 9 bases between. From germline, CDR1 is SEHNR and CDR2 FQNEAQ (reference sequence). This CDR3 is CASSLGQLGNQPQHF. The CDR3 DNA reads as TGTGCCAGCAGCTTAGGACAGTTGGGCAATCAGCCCCAGCATTTT.

The CDR3 DNA sequence: TGTGCCAGCAGCCGAGCGGGAGGACGTAACAATGAGCAGTTCTTC. Translation: CASSRAGGRNNEQFF. This rearrangement joins TRBV28 to TRBJ2-1, with 9 bases fitting TRBD2. This CDR3 spans 15 amino acids. V lost 6 bases and J lost 5; bases outside the gene matches: 8. Germline CDR1 MDHEN, CDR2 SYDVKM.

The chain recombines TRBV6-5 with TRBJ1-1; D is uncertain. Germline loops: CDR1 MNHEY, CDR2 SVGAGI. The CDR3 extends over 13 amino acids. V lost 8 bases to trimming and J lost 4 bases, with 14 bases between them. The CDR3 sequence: CASWYSLGTEAFF. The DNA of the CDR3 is TGTGCCAGCTGGTACAGTTTAGGCACTGAAGCTTTCTTT.

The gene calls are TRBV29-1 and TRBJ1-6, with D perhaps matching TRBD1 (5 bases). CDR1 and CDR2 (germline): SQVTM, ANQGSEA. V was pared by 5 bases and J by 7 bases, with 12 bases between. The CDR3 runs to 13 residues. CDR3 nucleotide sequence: TGCAGCGTTAGATCACAGGAGAATTCACCCCTCCACTTT. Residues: CSVRSQENSPLHF.

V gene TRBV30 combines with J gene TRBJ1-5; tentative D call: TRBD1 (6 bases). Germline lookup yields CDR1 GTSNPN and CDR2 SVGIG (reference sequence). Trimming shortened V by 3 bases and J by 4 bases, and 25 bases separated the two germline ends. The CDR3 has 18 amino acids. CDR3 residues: CAWSPSYGGGPGNQPQHF. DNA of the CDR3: TGTGCCTGGAGCCCAAGTTATGGGGGGGGCCCTGGAAATCAGCCCCAGCATTTT.

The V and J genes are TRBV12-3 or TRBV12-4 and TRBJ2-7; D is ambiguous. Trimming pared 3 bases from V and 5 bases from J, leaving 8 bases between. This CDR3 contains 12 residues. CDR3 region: CASSFVVNEQYF. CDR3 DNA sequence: TGTGCCAGCAGTTTTGTAGTGAACGAGCAGTACTTC.